The 27 T cell receptor beta chains reported below all come from one sample, sequenced in a study of CXCR3-negative and CXCR3-positive naive CD8 T cells (dated by TCRdb to the late 2010s). The data were produced on a NextSeq 550. The Human TCR Profiling Kit (MiLaboratory) was used to make UMI-labeled 5' RACE TRB cDNA libraries. TCRdb reprocessed the public reads and reports one entry per CDR3 protein sequence, without DNA. The record for this sample contains about 53,000 distinct CDR3 sequences. 0.42% of the sample comes from the top ten. Sequenced material: naive CXCR3- CD8+ T cells from blood. The cell subset or site tag for this specimen amounts to: CD45RO-CCR7+CD27+CD95- naive CD8+ T cells lacking CXCR3 (TNR3-). The receptors here all came from a human donor in good health. Some clones in this sample may be carry-over from other donors' samples.

This chain connects TRBV6-6 to TRBJ2-7; TCRdb proposes TRBD1, but this gene call is untestable without DNA. Germline-derived CDR1 and CDR2 are MNHNY and SVGAGI (reference sequence). The CDR3 is 14 residues long. The CDR3 loop is CASSYRDGTYEQYF.

This sequence joins TRBV12-3 or TRBV12-4 and TRBJ2-3; TCRdb's D call, TRBD1, is unchecked because there is no DNA. This CDR3 spans 14 amino acids. CDR3 sequence reads: CASSLQGSTDTQYF.

V usage is TRBV4-2 and J usage is TRBJ2-1; with no DNA, the TCRdb D assignment of TRBD1 cannot be verified. This CDR3 has 14 residues. The germline gives CDR1 LGHNA, CDR2 YNFKEQ. CDR3 loop: CASSLRGDLGEQFF.

This chain uses TRBV11-3 with TRBJ2-5; the D call of TRBD1 rests on TCRdb alone, since no DNA is present to check it. Germline CDR1 reads SGHNT; CDR2 reads YENEEA. The CDR3 runs to 15 residues. CDR3: CASSVRTGAGETQYF.

V is TRBV4-3 and J is TRBJ1-1; TCRdb's D gene call, TRBD1, goes unchecked for lack of DNA. Per the germline V gene, CDR1 is LGHNA and CDR2 is YSLEER. This CDR3 has 13 residues. The CDR3 sequence is CASSHDREAEAFF.

V and J are TRBV19 and TRBJ1-5. The CDR3 is made up of 15 amino acids. CDR1 is LNHDA, CDR2 SQIVND, per germline (reference sequence). CDR3 loop: CASTDGPIANQPQHF.

This sequence joins TRBV29-1 and TRBJ2-3; with no DNA, the TCRdb D assignment of TRBD1 cannot be verified. Looked up from germline, CDR1 is SQVTM and CDR2 is ANQGSEA. CDR3 length: 15 residues. The CDR3 spells CSGQLRGANTDTQYF.

J is TRBJ2-2 and V is TRBV28. The length of the CDR3 is 14 residues. Per the germline V gene, CDR1 is MDHEN and CDR2 is SYDVKM. CDR3 region: CASSFVDNTGELFF.

This chain connects TRBV4-3 to TRBJ2-1; lacking DNA, the TRBD1 call made by TCRdb goes unchecked. The length of the CDR3 is 14 residues. Germline V gene lookup returns CDR1 LGHNA and CDR2 YSLEER. The CDR3 here is CASSPGGGYNEQFF.

This chain connects TRBV7-3 to TRBJ2-2; TCRdb returns TRBD1, unconfirmable since there is no DNA. The CDR3 runs 15 residues. Germline V gives CDR1 SGHTA, CDR2 FQGTGA. CDR3 amino acids: CASSSPGQGSGELFF.

This sequence joins TRBV14 and TRBJ2-7; TCRdb lists TRBD1, though no DNA is available to test this call. The CDR3 loop spans 17 amino acids. Germline CDR1 is SGHDN and CDR2 is FVKESK. This CDR3 is CASSHLRGGAGSYEQYF.

This chain joins TRBV27 and TRBJ2-7; TCRdb lists TRBD1, though no DNA is available to test this call. The CDR3 sequence is 15 residues long. CDR1 MNHEY and CDR2 SMNVEV come from the germline V gene (reference sequence). The CDR3 loop reads CASSLSRDPTYEQYF.

The rearrangement links TRBV12-3 or TRBV12-4 to TRBJ2-2. CDR3 size: 14 residues. The CDR3 is CASSFSTATGELFF.

The chain links TRBV11-2 to TRBJ2-5; TCRdb selects TRBD1, and the lack of DNA leaves this call unchecked. This CDR3 contains 18 residues. CDR1 and CDR2 (germline): SGHAT, FQNNGV. This chain's CDR3 is CASSLDPQRGLPGETQYF. Full variable domain (outside the CDR3, taken from reference TRBV11-2 and TRBJ2-5): EAGVAQSPRYKIIEKRQSVAFWCNPISGHATLYWYQQILGQGPKLLIQFQNNGVVDDSQLPKDRFSAERLKGVDSTLKIQPAKLEDSAVYLCASSLDPQRGLPGETQYFGPGTRLLVL.

CDR3 in amino acids: CASSLDRVWNEQYF. The genes are TRBV12-3 or TRBV12-4 and TRBJ2-7. The length of the CDR3 is 14 residues.

The chain is built from TRBV29-1 and TRBJ2-3. The CDR3 is made up of 11 amino acids. CDR1 and CDR2 (germline): SQVTM, ANQGSEA. The CDR3 reads CSVEGVDTQYF.

J is TRBJ2-7 and V is TRBV4-2; lacking DNA, the TRBD2 call made by TCRdb goes unchecked. This CDR3 contains 16 residues. CDR1 is LGHNA, CDR2 YNFKEQ, per germline. The CDR3 sequence is CASSQDTVERFYEQYF.

This chain links TRBV7-2 with TRBJ1-5. CDR3 length equals 15 residues. CDR1 and CDR2 from the germline V gene are SGHTA and FQGNSA. The CDR3 here is CASSLGGYSNQPQHF.

The J gene is TRBJ2-1, the V gene TRBV4-2; TCRdb gives TRBD2 as the D gene, but with no DNA this cannot be confirmed. Germline V gene sequence: CDR1 LGHNA, CDR2 YNFKEQ. The CDR3 length is 15 residues. Here the CDR3 reads CASSLGLAGVNEQFF.

V gene TRBV28 combines with J gene TRBJ2-7. Germline values: CDR1 MDHEN, CDR2 SYDVKM. CDR3 length equals 14 residues. The CDR3 is CASSVLGAPAEQYF.

This sequence joins TRBV29-1 and TRBJ1-1. This CDR3 region has 15 residues. CDR1 is SQVTM and CDR2 is ANQGSEA in the germline V gene. The chain's CDR3 is CSVASPAFGDTEAFF.

The chain combines TRBV7-2 with TRBJ1-1. The length of the CDR3 is 15 residues. CDR1 is SGHTA, CDR2 FQGNSA, per germline. The CDR3 reads CASCFPVSLNTEAFF.

The chain is built from TRBV6-1 and TRBJ1-2; as DNA is missing, the TRBD1 call by TCRdb cannot be tested. Germline CDR1 MNHNS, CDR2 SASEGT. The CDR3 runs to 14 residues. CDR3 sequence: CASIEPDRHYGYTF.

The V call is TRBV19, the J call TRBJ2-1; TCRdb indicates TRBD2, and absent DNA this call remains unverified. The CDR3 totals 17 residues. Germline-derived CDR1 and CDR2 are LNHDA and SQIVND (reference sequence). The CDR3 sequence is CASSTSAGPSSYNEQFF.

The rearrangement links TRBV27 to TRBJ1-1; checking the TCRdb D call of TRBD1 is not possible without DNA. Germline lookup yields CDR1 MNHEY and CDR2 SMNVEV (reference sequence). The CDR3 spans 14 residues. This chain's CDR3 is CASSLQGKYTEAFF.

The rearrangement uses TRBV7-9 and TRBJ2-1. There are 13 residues in the CDR3. Germline CDR1 SEHNR, CDR2 FQNEAQ (reference sequence). The CDR3 sequence: CASSLANNNEQFF.

The rearrangement uses TRBV4-3 and TRBJ2-3. The CDR3 totals 12 residues. CDR1 is LGHNA and CDR2 is YSLEER in the germline V gene. CDR3 amino acids: CASSQGWDTQYF.